This T cell receptor beta chain is from a study of blood T cell repertoires in COVID-19. Study at large: Sources were T cells, B-cell-depleted T cells, or PBMCs; the material itself was cDNA or gDNA.

Data came from immunoSEQ multiplex PCR; TCRdb stores just in-frame clones and leaves some out. Of approximately 290,000 clones in the sample, roughly 90% were seen once. Participant reports of clinical history set cohort assignment. This CDR3 contains 14 residues. CDR1 and CDR2 from the germline V gene are GTSNPN and SVGIG (reference sequence). Trimming cost V 0 bases and J 3 bases, with 11 bases left between them. Sequenced: PBMCs or T cells enriched from blood (not recorded which). The sequence was obtained from a woman under 40 who had recovered from COVID-19. The gene calls are TRBV30 and TRBJ1-2; TRBD1 is a possible D gene (5 bases). The CDR3 sequence is CAWSVPGLDYGYTF. In DNA form, the CDR3 reads TGTGCCTGGAGTGTACCAGGGCTTGACTATGGCTACACCTTC.